The next 22 T cell receptor beta chains were all read from a single sample in a study of tissue T cells after allogeneic stem cell transplantation. Libraries were prepared by immunoSEQ multiplex PCR; TCRdb keeps only in-frame clonotypes and omits some of them. The table has about 10,000 clones, roughly 49% seen once. Noted time point: mouse harvest day 7 after allogeneic transplant. Tail vein injection delivered 10^7 T-cell-depleted bone marrow cells and 10^6 splenic CD5+ T cells. The source material was gut tissue. The receptors were gathered from a female BALB/c mouse given C57BL/6 T cells with graft-versus-host disease after an allogeneic hematopoietic cell transplant.

This clone was counted a few times. Each gene name is a mouse one. The read falls 1 residue short of the CDR3 end, and the missing part is taken from the germline J gene. Distinct nucleotide sequences in the sample also encode this CDR3. The genes are TRBV26 and TRBJ1-3; possible D gene TRBD1, 5 bases. The CDR3 runs to 14 residues. V lost 3 bases and J 0 bases, leaving 6 bases between the germline ends. Germline CDR1 reads KGHPV; CDR2 reads FQNQEV (reference sequence). Here the CDR3 reads CASSLDSSGNTLYF. CDR3 DNA (partial): TGTGCCAGCAGTCTCGACAGTTCTGGAAATACGCTCTAT.

This clone was recorded once. The gene names here belong to mouse. The CDR3 is cut off 1 residue early in the read; its end comes from the germline J gene. The chain has TRBV16 and TRBJ2-4, with a possible D match to TRBD2 (6 bases). The CDR3 extends over 15 amino acids. The V and J ends lost 1 base and 1 base respectively, with 9 bases between them. Per the germline V gene, CDR1 is SGHSA and CDR2 is FRNQAP. Partial CDR3 DNA: TGTGCAAGCAGCTTAGTGTTGGGGGGTCAAAACACCTTGTAC. Translating gives CASSLVLGGQNTLY. The CDR3 reads in full as CASSLVLGGQNTLYF.

As regards this clone: The gene names here belong to mouse. The read ends 1 residue before the CDR3 terminus; that terminus is restored from the germline J gene. The gene calls are TRBV23 and TRBJ2-5; the table assigns TRBD1, which was not confirmed against the DNA. The CDR3 contains 14 residues. Germline assignment: CDR1 KGHTA and CDR2 FQNQQP. The CDR3 sequence: CSSSQRGNQDTQYF. CDR3 DNA, as far as it was read: TGCTCCAGCAGTCAAAGAGGTAACCAAGACACCCAGTAC.

This clone is labeled medium-sized (0.01 to 0.1%). Mouse gene names apply. Read sequence stops 1 residue before the CDR3 end, and the germline J gene provides the missing end. V is TRBV26 and J is TRBJ2-2; TRBD1 matches 10 bases. Germline V gene data show CDR1 as KGHPV and CDR2 as FQNQEV (reference sequence). This CDR3 is built from 14 residues. V gave up 6 bases and J gave up 6 bases; unmatched junction bases: 4. The sequenced part of the CDR3 DNA is TGTGCCAGCAGGCCGGGACAGGGGTCCGGGCAGCTCTAC. This codes for CASRPGQGSGQLY. In full, the CDR3 reads CASRPGQGSGQLYF.

In its sample, this clone was seen a few times. Genes here carry mouse names. The read comes to an end 1 residue before the CDR3 does, leaving the germline J gene to fill in the end. V usage is TRBV26 and J usage is TRBJ2-5; a possible D gene is TRBD1 (6 bases). The CDR3 extends over 13 amino acids. Germline assignment: CDR1 KGHPV and CDR2 FQNQEV (reference sequence). V was clipped by 5 bases and J by 4 bases, with 10 bases between them. The CDR3 loop is CASSSGTKDTQYF. Partial CDR3 DNA: TGTGCCAGCAGTTCCGGGACAAAAGACACCCAGTAC.

By share, this clone ranks as large. All gene names here are mouse names. CDR3 loop: CTCSAAISGNTLYF. The sequenced CDR3 bases are TGCACCTGCAGTGCAGCCATTTCTGGAAATACGCTCTAT. The rearrangement links TRBV1 to TRBJ1-3; the D is unclear. The CDR3 is cut off 1 residue early in the read; its end comes from the germline J gene. Deletions cut 1 base from V and 0 bases from J, with 4 bases between. CDR3 size: 14 residues. Looked up from germline, CDR1 is NSQYPW and CDR2 is LRSPGD (reference sequence).

By share of the sample, this clone is medium-sized (0.01 to 0.1%). The genes are named according to mouse. The read ends 1 residue shy of where the CDR3 ends; the end is completed using the germline J gene. The chain recombines TRBV26 with TRBJ2-7, with 7 bases aligning to TRBD1. Germline CDR1 is KGHPV and CDR2 is FQNQEV (reference sequence). The V gene end was trimmed by 2 bases and the J gene end by 7 bases; junction bases not matched to a gene: 2. CDR3 size: 12 residues. This chain's CDR3 is CASSLDRDEQYF. The sequenced part of the CDR3 DNA is TGTGCCAGCAGTCTGGACAGGGACGAACAGTAC.

This clone was counted once. Each gene name is a mouse one. The CDR3 end lies 1 residue beyond the end of the read and is filled in from the germline J gene. V gene TRBV3 combines with J gene TRBJ1-1; D unclear. This CDR3 is built from 13 residues. Germline V gene lookup returns CDR1 SNHLY and CDR2 FYNGKV (reference sequence). V shed 5 bases and J shed 1 base, with 8 bases lying between them. The covered CDR3 bases are TGTGCCAGCAGCCCGGACCGGAACACAGAAGTCTTC. Translation: CASSPDRNTEVF. The complete CDR3 sequence is CASSPDRNTEVFF.

Points on this clone: Germline and genes here are mouse. The read ends 1 residue shy of where the CDR3 ends; the end is completed using the germline J gene. The V and J genes are TRBV26 and TRBJ2-1, with D perhaps TRBD1 (7 bases). The CDR3 spans 13 residues. The germline V gene encodes CDR1 KGHPV and CDR2 FQNQEV (reference sequence). V was pared by 4 bases and J by 7 bases, with 11 bases between. The CDR3 bases that were read are TGTGCCAGCAGTCAGGGGGCGCGAGCTGAGCAGTTC. Its protein product is CASSQGARAEQF. The entire CDR3 sequence reads CASSQGARAEQFF.

Only a few counts were recorded for this clone. Germline and genes here are mouse. The read gets to within 1 residue of the CDR3 end, and the germline J gene fills in the rest. The same CDR3 can be traced to other DNA sequences in this sample. The rearrangement uses TRBV26 and TRBJ2-7; D gene ambiguous. Trimming took off 2 bases at V and 4 bases at J, with 6 bases between the two ends. This CDR3 is built from 12 residues. Germline V gives CDR1 KGHPV, CDR2 FQNQEV (reference sequence). CDR3 DNA, as far as it was read: TGTGCCAGCAGTCTGGGCAGGTATGAACAGTAC. It is translated as CASSLGRYEQY. The whole CDR3 protein is CASSLGRYEQYF.

For this clone: The gene names here belong to mouse. The observed sequence ends 1 residue before the CDR3 terminus, with the missing tail filled in from the germline J gene. The genes are TRBV13-1 and TRBJ2-3; 11 bases agree with TRBD2. J was trimmed by 0 bases and V by 5 bases; bases with no gene match: 2. The CDR3 covers 15 residues. Germline lookup yields CDR1 NSHNY and CDR2 SYGAGN. The CDR3 region is CASSRDWGSAETLYF. The sequenced CDR3 bases are TGTGCCAGCAGCCGGGACTGGGGGAGTGCAGAAACGCTGTAT.

Regarding this clone: Gene and germline names: mouse. The read comes to an end 1 residue before the CDR3 does, leaving the germline J gene to fill in the end. This chain connects TRBV15 to TRBJ2-5; 9 bases are shared with TRBD2. The CDR3 spans 15 residues. With V trimmed by 3 bases and J by 4 bases, 5 bases remained unmatched. Germline lookup yields CDR1 SGHND and CDR2 FRSKSL. The CDR3 spells CASSLGPGGEDTQYF. The DNA read from the CDR3 is TGTGCCAGCAGTTTGGGGCCTGGGGGGGAAGACACCCAGTAC.

In its sample, this clone was seen a few times. The listed genes are named as in mouse. The CDR3 end falls 1 residue outside the read, so it is completed with the germline J gene. J is TRBJ1-3 and V is TRBV2; D remains unclear. With 0 bases removed from V and 1 base from J, the gap between germline ends came to 7 bases. Germline CDR1 reads LGHNA; CDR2 reads YSYQKL. This CDR3 has 15 amino acids. CDR3 DNA, as far as it was read: TGTGCCAGCAGCCAAGATCCGGAATCTGGAAATACGCTCTAT. Translated: CASSQDPESGNTLY. In full, the CDR3 is CASSQDPESGNTLYF.

For this clone: Gene names denote mouse genes. The DNA ends 1 residue before the CDR3 does, and the rest of the CDR3 is filled in from the germline J gene. The chain employs TRBV24 and TRBJ2-3; 7 bases are a match to TRBD2. The CDR3 has 15 residues. Germline V gene data show CDR1 as KGHTA and CDR2 as FRNEEI. V shed 1 base and J 0 bases; nucleotides not matched to a gene: 1. Incomplete CDR3 DNA: TGTGCCAGCAGTCTGTTTGGGGGGAGTGCAGAAACGCTGTAT. It encodes CASSLFGGSAETLY. The entire CDR3 protein is CASSLFGGSAETLYF.

With regard to this clone: Mouse gene names apply. The CDR3 protein is CGGRGQNSDYTF. The covered CDR3 bases are TGTGGTGGAAGGGGACAGAACTCCGACTACACC. The chain joins TRBV20 to TRBJ1-2, with 7 bases aligning to TRBD1. The CDR3 is cut off 1 residue early in the read; its end comes from the germline J gene. V lost 7 bases, J lost 2 bases, and 4 bases stayed unmatched. CDR3 size: 12 residues. Germline-derived CDR1 and CDR2 are GFQATS and STVNSAI.

This clone has a handful of counts. Gene names refer to mouse genes. The sequence runs out 1 residue before the end of the CDR3; the remainder is reconstructed from the germline J gene. The sample contains more than one DNA sequence encoding this CDR3. The rearrangement joins TRBV26 to TRBJ2-7, with 12 bases that match TRBD2. V gave up 4 bases and J gave up 3 bases; unmatched junction bases: 1. Germline V gene data show CDR1 as KGHPV and CDR2 as FQNQEV (reference sequence). This CDR3 region has 14 residues. The DNA read from the CDR3 is TGTGCCAGCAGTCCGGGACTGGGGGGCTATGAACAGTAC. Amino acids: CASSPGLGGYEQY. The CDR3 in full is CASSPGLGGYEQYF. The whole variable domain, filled in from reference TRBV26 and TRBJ2-7, reads NSKVIQTPRYLVKGQGQKAKMRCIPEKGHPVVFWYQQNKNNEFKFLINFQNQEVLQQIDMTEKRFSAECPSNSPCSLEIQSSEAGDSALYLCASSPGLGGYEQYFGPGTRLTVL.

As to this clone: The listed genes are named as in mouse. From the germline J gene comes the end of the CDR3, since the read stops 1 residue before it. The rearrangement joins TRBV26 to TRBJ2-3; 13 bases agree with TRBD2. J was trimmed by 3 bases and V by 4 bases; bases with no gene match: 1. This CDR3 has 15 amino acids. Germline V gene sequence: CDR1 KGHPV, CDR2 FQNQEV (reference sequence). Partial CDR3 DNA: TGTGCCAGCAGTCCGGACTGGGGGGGCGCAGAAACGCTGTAT. Encoded protein: CASSPDWGGAETLY. The full CDR3 reads CASSPDWGGAETLYF.

About this clone: These gene names are mouse names. The CDR3 goes on 1 residue after the read ends, and that part is filled in from the germline J gene. The chain is built from TRBV13-1 and TRBJ2-7, with 8 bases fitting TRBD1. V lost 0 bases and J lost 0; bases outside the gene matches: 5. Germline-derived CDR1 and CDR2 are NSHNY and SYGAGN. The CDR3 covers 16 residues. The DNA read from the CDR3 is TGTGCCAGCAGTGATGCTGCAGGGGGCATCTCCTATGAACAGTAC. Translated, it gives CASSDAAGGISYEQY. The CDR3 in full is CASSDAAGGISYEQYF.

This clone was seen more than once but under ten times. The gene names here belong to mouse. The read ends 1 residue before the CDR3 terminus; that terminus is restored from the germline J gene. The chain has TRBV26 and TRBJ2-1; weak D call: TRBD1 (6 bases). The V gene's germline CDR1 is KGHPV and CDR2 FQNQEV (reference sequence). This CDR3 has 13 amino acids. Trimming left V 5 bases short and J 4 bases short, with 9 bases between. CDR3 region: CASSNRDYAEQFF. Partial CDR3 DNA: TGTGCCAGCAGTAACAGGGATTATGCTGAGCAGTTC. Drawing the rest from reference TRBV26 and TRBJ2-1, the complete variable domain is NSKVIQTPRYLVKGQGQKAKMRCIPEKGHPVVFWYQQNKNNEFKFLINFQNQEVLQQIDMTEKRFSAECPSNSPCSLEIQSSEAGDSALYLCASSNRDYAEQFFGPGTRLTVL.

As regards this clone: All gene names here are mouse names. The DNA read from the CDR3 is TGTGCCAGCAGTCAGGGACAGACAAACACCGGGCAGCTCTAC. It translates to CASSQGQTNTGQLY. The full-length CDR3 reads as CASSQGQTNTGQLYF. J is TRBJ2-2 and V is TRBV26; 7 nucleotides align to TRBD1. The read gets to within 1 residue of the CDR3 end, and the germline J gene fills in the rest. The germline V gene has CDR1 KGHPV and CDR2 FQNQEV (reference sequence). This CDR3 has 15 residues. V was clipped by 4 bases and J by 0 bases; unmatched bases: 2.

Turning to this clone: The junction and the germline gene differ at one end; a read error may be behind it. Mouse names are used for the genes. The read comes to an end 1 residue before the CDR3 does, leaving the germline J gene to fill in the end. The V call is TRBV3, the J call TRBJ2-4; the match to TRBD2 covers 9 bases. The CDR3 totals 17 residues. Germline V lookup: CDR1 SNHLY, CDR2 FYNGKV (reference sequence). The CDR3 is CAGSLALGGSSQNTLYF. CDR3 DNA, as far as it was read: TGTGCCGGCAGCTTAGCACTGGGGGGCTCTAGTCAAAACACCTTGTAC.

Concerning this clone itself: Gene names are the mouse ones. The read is 1 residue too short to cover the CDR3 end, so that end is filled in from the germline J gene. The chain recombines TRBV1 with TRBJ1-1; 9 positions agree with TRBD1. The CDR3 sequence is 14 residues long. Losses at the gene ends were 3 bases for V and 3 bases for J; bases not matched to a gene: 2. Per germline, CDR1 NSQYPW and CDR2 LRSPGD (reference sequence). The sequenced part of the CDR3 DNA is TGCACCTGCAGTGCCGGGACAGGGTACACAGAAGTCTTC. Its protein is CTCSAGTGYTEVF. The whole CDR3 is CTCSAGTGYTEVFF.